Below, 9 T cell receptor beta chains from the same sample are listed, as sequenced in a study of T cell changes during pregnancy in multiple sclerosis. Profiling relied on immunoSEQ multiplex PCR, and the TCRdb table lists in-frame clones only, not all of them. The sample has 70,000 to 100,000 clones, roughly 93% seen once; the top ten hold approximately 2.2%. The sequenced sample was peripheral blood, obtained in the third trimester of pregnancy. The receptors here all came from a female donor with multiple sclerosis, enrolled in a pregnancy study.

The chain is built from TRBV11-3 and TRBJ2-7; 10 bases match TRBD1. This CDR3 is 15 amino acids long. Germline CDR1 reads SGHNT; CDR2 reads YENEEA. V lost 5 bases and J lost 2; bases outside the gene matches: 6. For the CDR3, the DNA is TGTGCCAGCAGCCGTGGGACAGGGGTACCCTACGAGCAGTACTTC. It is translated as CASSRGTGVPYEQYF.

This chain uses TRBV28 with TRBJ1-2; a possible D gene is TRBD1 (6 bases). The CDR3 sequence is 15 residues long. V was clipped by 7 bases and J by 6 bases, with 21 bases between them. The germline V gene has CDR1 MDHEN and CDR2 SYDVKM. The chain's CDR3 is CASIYSLGGRHGYTF. The CDR3 nucleotides read TGTGCCAGCATCTATTCTTTGGGGGGGCGGCATGGCTACACCTTC.

V gene TRBV2 combines with J gene TRBJ2-7; 8 bases agree with TRBD1. The CDR3 consists of 14 residues. With 7 bases clipped from V and 0 bases from J, the junction kept 5 bases outside the gene matches. Germline-derived CDR1 and CDR2 are SNHLY and FYNNEI. As DNA, the CDR3 is TGTGCCAGCAAAAAGGGACAGGACTCCTACGAGCAGTACTTC. Amino acids: CASKKGQDSYEQYF.

The chain has TRBV4-1 and TRBJ2-7, with a tentative D call TRBD2 (5 bases). The V end lost 2 bases, the J end lost 6 bases, and 5 bases lay between the germline ends. This CDR3 comprises 11 residues. The germline V gene has CDR1 MGHRA and CDR2 YSYEKL. The chain's CDR3 is CASSQSGEQYF. The DNA for the CDR3 is TGCGCCAGCAGCCAAAGCGGCGAGCAGTACTTC.

The chain couples TRBV6-5 to TRBJ2-7, with TRBD2 identical over 11 bases. J lost 6 bases, V lost 5 bases, and 3 bases had no gene match. The CDR3 loop spans 13 amino acids. Per germline, CDR1 MNHEY and CDR2 SVGAGI. Here the CDR3 reads CASSDGLAGEQYF. The CDR3, as DNA: TGTGCCAGCAGTGACGGACTAGCGGGCGAGCAGTACTTC.

The chain couples TRBV28 to TRBJ1-5, with D perhaps matching TRBD1 (5 bases). The CDR3 length is 15 residues. The V gene lost 1 base and the J gene lost 5 bases, with 12 bases spanning the gap. Germline V lookup: CDR1 MDHEN, CDR2 SYDVKM. The CDR3 region is CASSLYGREDQPQHF. For the CDR3, the DNA is TGTGCCAGCAGTTTATACGGCAGGGAGGATCAGCCCCAGCATTTT.

The rearrangement uses TRBV2 and TRBJ2-3, with 10 bases aligning to TRBD1. With 6 bases clipped from V and 6 bases from J, the junction kept 6 bases outside the gene matches. This CDR3 is built from 14 residues. Germline V gives CDR1 SNHLY, CDR2 FYNNEI. CDR3 sequence: CASRPGQGWDTQYF. In DNA, the CDR3 is TGTGCCAGCAGGCCGGGACAGGGGTGGGATACGCAGTATTTT.

The chain joins TRBV6-6 to TRBJ2-3, with 10 bases lining up with TRBD1. Germline CDR1 MNHNY, CDR2 SVGAGI (reference sequence). The CDR3 has 15 residues. Trimming cost V 4 bases and J 2 bases; bases outside gene matches: 3. DNA for the CDR3: TGTGCCAGCAGTTCCGGGACAGGGGACACAGATACGCAGTATTTT. Its protein product is CASSSGTGDTDTQYF.

The gene calls are TRBV5-4 and TRBJ2-1; D uncertain. Germline V gene lookup returns CDR1 SGHNT and CDR2 YYREEE (reference sequence). The germline V and J ends were trimmed by 2 bases and 7 bases, with 4 bases remaining between them. The CDR3 is 11 residues long. DNA for the CDR3: TGTGCCAGCAGCTTTTCAAATGAGCAGTTCTTC. Encoded protein: CASSFSNEQFF.